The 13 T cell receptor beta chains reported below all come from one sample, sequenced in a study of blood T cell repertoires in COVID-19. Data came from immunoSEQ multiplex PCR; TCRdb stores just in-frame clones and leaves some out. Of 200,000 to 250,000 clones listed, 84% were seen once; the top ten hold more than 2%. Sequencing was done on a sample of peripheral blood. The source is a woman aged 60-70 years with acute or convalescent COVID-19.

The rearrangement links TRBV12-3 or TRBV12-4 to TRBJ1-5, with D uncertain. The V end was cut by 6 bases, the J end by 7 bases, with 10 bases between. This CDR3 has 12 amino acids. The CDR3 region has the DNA TGTGCCAGCAGCCTGTTTCGGCAGCCCCAGCATTTT. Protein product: CASSLFRQPQHF.

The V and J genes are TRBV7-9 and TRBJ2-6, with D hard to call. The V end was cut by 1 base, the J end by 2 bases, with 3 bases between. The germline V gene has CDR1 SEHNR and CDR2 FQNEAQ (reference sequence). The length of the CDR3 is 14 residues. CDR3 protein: CASSLGAGANVLTF. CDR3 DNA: TGTGCCAGCAGCTTAGGAGCTGGGGCCAACGTCCTGACTTTC.

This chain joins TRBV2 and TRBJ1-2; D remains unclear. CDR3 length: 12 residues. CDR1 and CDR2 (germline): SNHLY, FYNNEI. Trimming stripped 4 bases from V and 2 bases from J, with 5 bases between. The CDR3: CASSGENYGYTF. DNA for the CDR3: TGTGCCAGCAGTGGGGAGAACTATGGCTACACCTTC.

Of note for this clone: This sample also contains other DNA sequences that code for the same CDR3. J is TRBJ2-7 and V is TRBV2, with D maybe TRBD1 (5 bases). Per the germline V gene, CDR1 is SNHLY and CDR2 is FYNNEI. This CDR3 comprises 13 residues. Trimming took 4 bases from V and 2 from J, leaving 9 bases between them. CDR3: CASSVSGTYEQYF. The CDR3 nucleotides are TGTGCCAGCAGTGTCTCAGGGACCTACGAGCAGTACTTC.

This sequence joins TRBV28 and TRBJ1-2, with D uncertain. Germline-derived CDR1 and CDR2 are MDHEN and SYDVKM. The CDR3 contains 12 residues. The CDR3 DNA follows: TGTATTTCTGGCGGGATCAACTATGGCTACACCTTC. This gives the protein CISGGINYGYTF.

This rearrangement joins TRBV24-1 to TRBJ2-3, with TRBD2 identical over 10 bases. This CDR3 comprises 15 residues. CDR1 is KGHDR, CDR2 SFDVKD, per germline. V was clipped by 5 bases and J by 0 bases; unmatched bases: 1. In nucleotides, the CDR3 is TGTGCCACCAGTGCACTAGCGGGAAGCACAGATACGCAGTATTTT. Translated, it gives CATSALAGSTDTQYF.

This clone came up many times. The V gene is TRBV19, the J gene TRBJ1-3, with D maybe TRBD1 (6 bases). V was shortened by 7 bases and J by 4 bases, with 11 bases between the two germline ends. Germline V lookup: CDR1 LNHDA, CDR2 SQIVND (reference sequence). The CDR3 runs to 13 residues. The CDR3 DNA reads TGTGCCAGTACCCGCGGACAGGGAAACACCATATATTTT. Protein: CASTRGQGNTIYF.

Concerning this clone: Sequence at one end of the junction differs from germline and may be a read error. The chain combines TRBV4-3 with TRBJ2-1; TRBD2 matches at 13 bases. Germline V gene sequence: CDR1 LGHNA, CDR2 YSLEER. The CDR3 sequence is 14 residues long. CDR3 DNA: TGCGCCAGCAGCCGAGAGACTAGCGGGGGGATCAGAGTCTTC. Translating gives CASSRETSGGIRVF.

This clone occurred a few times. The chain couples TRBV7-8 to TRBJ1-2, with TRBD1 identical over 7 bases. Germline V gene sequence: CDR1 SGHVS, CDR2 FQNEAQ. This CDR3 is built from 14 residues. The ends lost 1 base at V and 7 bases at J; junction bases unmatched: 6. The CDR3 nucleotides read TGTGCCAGCAGCTTAGGGAGGGGGCCCGGTGGCTACACCTTC. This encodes CASSLGRGPGGYTF.

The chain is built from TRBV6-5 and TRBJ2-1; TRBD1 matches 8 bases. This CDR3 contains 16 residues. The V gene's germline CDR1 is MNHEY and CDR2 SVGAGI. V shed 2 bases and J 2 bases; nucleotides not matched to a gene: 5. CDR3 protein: CASSYVDRVPYNEQFF. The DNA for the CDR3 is TGTGCCAGCAGTTACGTGGACAGGGTGCCCTACAATGAGCAGTTCTTC.

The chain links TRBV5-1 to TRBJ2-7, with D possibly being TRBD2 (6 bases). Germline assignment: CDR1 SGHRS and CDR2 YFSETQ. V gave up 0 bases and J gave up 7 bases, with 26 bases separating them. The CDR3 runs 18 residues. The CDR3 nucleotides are TGCGCCAGCAGCTTGGGAGCGGGCAAGGGGAGGCAGAACTTGGAGCAGTACTTC. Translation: CASSLGAGKGRQNLEQYF.

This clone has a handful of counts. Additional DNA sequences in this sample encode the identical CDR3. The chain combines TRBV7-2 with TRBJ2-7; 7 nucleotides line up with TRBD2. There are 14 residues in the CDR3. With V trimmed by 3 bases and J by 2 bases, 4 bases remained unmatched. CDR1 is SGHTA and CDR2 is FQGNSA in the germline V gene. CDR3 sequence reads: CASSFSGGTYEQYF. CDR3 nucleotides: TGTGCCAGCAGCTTTTCGGGGGGAACCTACGAGCAGTACTTC.

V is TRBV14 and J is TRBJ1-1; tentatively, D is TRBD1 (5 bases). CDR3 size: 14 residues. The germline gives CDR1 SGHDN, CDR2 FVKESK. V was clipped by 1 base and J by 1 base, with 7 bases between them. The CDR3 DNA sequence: TGTGCCAGCAGCCAAGTTCAGGGGAACACTGAAGCTTTCTTT. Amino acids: CASSQVQGNTEAFF.